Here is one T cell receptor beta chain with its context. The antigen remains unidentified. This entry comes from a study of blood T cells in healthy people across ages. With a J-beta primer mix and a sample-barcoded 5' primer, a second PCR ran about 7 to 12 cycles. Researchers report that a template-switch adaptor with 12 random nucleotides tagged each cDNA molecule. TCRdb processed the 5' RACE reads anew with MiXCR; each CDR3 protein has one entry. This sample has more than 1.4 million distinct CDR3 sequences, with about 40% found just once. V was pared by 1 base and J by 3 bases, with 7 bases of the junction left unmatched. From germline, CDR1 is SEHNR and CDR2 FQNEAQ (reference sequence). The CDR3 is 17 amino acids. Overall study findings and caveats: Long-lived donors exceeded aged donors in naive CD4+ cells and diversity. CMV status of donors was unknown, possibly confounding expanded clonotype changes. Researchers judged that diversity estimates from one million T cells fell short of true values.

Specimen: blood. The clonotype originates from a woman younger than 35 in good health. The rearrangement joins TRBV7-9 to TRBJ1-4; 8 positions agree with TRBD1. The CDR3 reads CASSLGLGTGPNEKLFF. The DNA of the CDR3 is TGTGCCAGCAGCTTAGGCCTCGGGACAGGCCCTAATGAAAAACTGTTTTTT.